The 28 T cell receptor beta chains in this list originate from one sample, sequenced in a study of blood T cell repertoires in COVID-19. The assay was immunoSEQ multiplex PCR, and TCRdb's table has in-frame clones only and misses some. The table records about 85,000 clones, almost 90% of them present only once. The sequencing sample was made of peripheral blood. All receptors come from an elderly woman with active or convalescent COVID-19.

The rearrangement uses TRBV15 and TRBJ2-1; 12 positions agree with TRBD2. The length of the CDR3 is 16 residues. Looked up from germline, CDR1 is LNHNV and CDR2 is YYDKDF (reference sequence). V trimming: 1 base; J trimming: 8 bases; junction bases outside the gene matches: 6. The CDR3 is CATSRATSGSLYEQFF. The CDR3 nucleotides read TGTGCCACCAGCAGAGCGACTAGCGGGAGTCTCTATGAGCAGTTCTTC. The full variable domain, completed using reference TRBV15 and TRBJ2-1, is DAMVIQNPRYQVTQFGKPVTLSCSQTLNHNVMYWYQQKSSQAPKLLFHYYDKDFNNEADTPDNFQSRRPNTSFCFLDIRSPGLGDTAMYLCATSRATSGSLYEQFFGPGTRLTVL.

V gene TRBV19 combines with J gene TRBJ1-1; 7 bases line up with TRBD1. CDR1 is LNHDA, CDR2 SQIVND, per germline (reference sequence). Trimming cost V 7 bases and J 1 base; bases outside gene matches: 3. This CDR3 spans 13 amino acids. The CDR3 nucleotides read TGTGCCAGTAAAAAGGGGGCGAACACTGAAGCTTTCTTT. Residues: CASKKGANTEAFF.

The rearrangement uses TRBV28 and TRBJ2-3; D call uncertain. Per the germline V gene, CDR1 is MDHEN and CDR2 is SYDVKM. The length of the CDR3 is 13 residues. The V end was cut by 3 bases, the J end by 5 bases, with 9 bases between. This chain's CDR3 is CASSLAVIDTQYF. The CDR3 DNA reads TGTGCCAGCAGTTTGGCAGTTATAGATACGCAGTATTTT.

The chain is built from TRBV2 and TRBJ2-7, with D possibly TRBD1 on 6 matching bases. Germline V gives CDR1 SNHLY, CDR2 FYNNEI. The CDR3 consists of 14 residues. Trimming cost V 4 bases and J 6 bases, with 16 bases left between them. The CDR3, as DNA: TGTGCCAGCAGTGCCTCAGGGGACGAATTCGAGCAGTACTTC. This codes for CASSASGDEFEQYF.

The chain links TRBV7-9 to TRBJ2-1, with 9 bases that match TRBD1. The germline V gene encodes CDR1 SEHNR and CDR2 FQNEAQ (reference sequence). The CDR3 contains 12 residues. Germline trimming cut 1 base from V and 12 bases from J; bases unmatched to any gene: 1. CDR3 amino acids: CASSLVGQGQFF. The CDR3 region has the DNA TGTGCCAGCAGCTTAGTGGGACAGGGGCAGTTCTTC.

The V and J genes are TRBV7-2 and TRBJ1-2; D unresolved. CDR3 size: 12 residues. Germline-derived CDR1 and CDR2 are SGHTA and FQGNSA. V was trimmed by 5 bases and J by 5 bases, leaving 9 bases between them. The chain's CDR3 is CASSLTKYGYTF. The DNA of the CDR3 is TGTGCCAGCAGCCTCACAAAATATGGCTACACCTTC. Full variable domain (rest looked up from reference TRBV7-2 and TRBJ1-2): GAGVSQSPSNKVTEKGKDVELRCDPISGHTALYWYRQSLGQGLEFLIYFQGNSAPDKSGLPSDRFSAERTGGSVSTLTIQRTQQEDSAVYLCASSLTKYGYTFGSGTRLTVV.

This rearrangement joins TRBV9 to TRBJ2-2, with TRBD2 matching 14 bases. Germline trimming cut 5 bases from V and 8 bases from J; bases unmatched to any gene: 11. This CDR3 spans 17 amino acids. Germline V gives CDR1 SGDLS, CDR2 YYNGEE. The CDR3: CASSPTGLAGATGELFF. In DNA, the CDR3 is TGTGCCAGCAGTCCTACGGGACTAGCGGGAGCGACTGGGGAGCTGTTTTTT.

The chain joins TRBV2 to TRBJ1-4, with D hard to call. Germline loops: CDR1 SNHLY, CDR2 FYNNEI. The CDR3 contains 16 residues. The V and J ends lost 2 bases and 4 bases respectively, with 14 bases between them. CDR3 nucleotide sequence: TGTGCCAGCAGTGAAAGTTTGGGAGGTGTTAATGAAAAACTGTTTTTT. Encoded protein: CASSESLGGVNEKLFF.

V gene TRBV9 combines with J gene TRBJ2-1; TRBD2 might be the D (5 bases). CDR1 and CDR2 (germline): SGDLS, YYNGEE. V lost 3 bases to trimming and J lost 6 bases, with 13 bases between them. This CDR3 spans 14 amino acids. CDR3 bases: TGTGCCAGCAGCGAAACTACTAGTTTCAATGAGCAGTTCTTC. Amino acids: CASSETTSFNEQFF. The variable domain in full, with the rest retrieved from reference TRBV9 and TRBJ2-1, is DSGVTQTPKHLITATGQRVTLRCSPRSGDLSVYWYQQSLDQGLQFLIQYYNGEERAKGNILERFSAQQFPDLHSELNLSSLELGDSALYFCASSETTSFNEQFFGPGTRLTVL.

The chain employs TRBV4-3 and TRBJ1-2, with 7 bases lining up with TRBD1. The CDR3 runs to 11 residues. Germline trimming cut 1 base from V and 13 bases from J; bases unmatched to any gene: 3. Germline V gene data show CDR1 as LGHNA and CDR2 as YSLEER. The CDR3 protein is CASSQVDRVTF. For the CDR3, the DNA is TGCGCCAGCAGCCAAGTTGACAGGGTCACCTTC.

The chain recombines TRBV3-1 (or the pseudogene TRBV3-2) with TRBJ1-5, with 11 bases matching TRBD1. The germline V gene encodes CDR1 LGHDT and CDR2 YNNKEL (reference sequence). This CDR3 has 21 amino acids. Losses at the gene ends were 4 bases for V and 2 bases for J; bases not matched to a gene: 19. The CDR3 loop reads CASSPAPKGQGGMRCNQPQHF. The CDR3, as DNA: TGTGCCAGCAGCCCAGCCCCTAAGGGACAGGGGGGAATGCGATGCAATCAGCCCCAGCATTTT.

V is TRBV18 and J is TRBJ2-1, with TRBD2 matching over 9 bases. The CDR3 is 15 amino acids. Germline CDR1 is KGHSH and CDR2 is LQKENI. Trimming took 3 bases from V and 8 from J; bases not matched to a gene: 8. The CDR3 nucleotides read TGTGCCAGCTCACCTAGCGGGAGTTTAGACTATGAGCAGTTCTTC. This encodes CASSPSGSLDYEQFF.

This chain links TRBV28 with TRBJ1-5, with D unresolved. V gave up 5 bases and J gave up 4 bases, with 6 bases separating them. Germline values: CDR1 MDHEN, CDR2 SYDVKM. The CDR3 extends over 12 amino acids. The CDR3 sequence: CASSTTNQPQHF. CDR3 nucleotide sequence: TGTGCCAGCAGTACTACTAATCAGCCCCAGCATTTT. The full variable domain, with the rest looked up from reference TRBV28 and TRBJ1-5, is DVKVTQSSRYLVKRTGEKVFLECVQDMDHENMFWYRQDPGLGLRLIYFSYDVKMKEKGDIPEGYSVSREKKERFSLILESASTNQTSMYLCASSTTNQPQHFGDGTRLSIL.

The gene calls are TRBV29-1 and TRBJ1-1; no clear D. This CDR3 spans 15 amino acids. V was cut by 3 bases and J by 0 bases, with 14 bases left in between. Germline CDR1 and CDR2: SQVTM and ANQGSEA. CDR3: CSVDGLGTLNTEAFF. The CDR3 coding sequence is TGCAGCGTTGATGGGCTCGGAACATTGAACACTGAAGCTTTCTTT.

In this sample, this clone turned up a few times. The chain uses TRBV28 and TRBJ1-5; tentatively, D is TRBD1 (6 bases). The CDR3 runs 17 residues. The germline CDR1 and CDR2 sequences are MDHEN and SYDVKM. V lost 6 bases and J 6 bases, leaving 24 bases between the germline ends. The CDR3 region is CASRPAGTFNKSQPQHF. DNA of the CDR3: TGTGCCAGCAGACCAGCCGGGACATTTAATAAGTCTCAGCCCCAGCATTTT.

The chain joins TRBV27 to TRBJ2-7; tentatively, D is TRBD1 (5 bases). The V gene's germline CDR1 is MNHEY and CDR2 SMNVEV (reference sequence). Trimming cost V 2 bases and J 5 bases, with 13 bases left between them. This CDR3 is 14 amino acids long. The CDR3 here is CASSLVQGRDEQYF. CDR3 nucleotide sequence: TGTGCCAGCAGTTTAGTCCAGGGTAGGGACGAGCAGTACTTC.

J is TRBJ2-3 and V is TRBV10-3; TRBD2 matches 11 bases. The ends lost 5 bases at V and 5 bases at J; junction bases unmatched: 3. CDR1 is ENHRY, CDR2 SYGVKD, per germline. The CDR3 runs 14 residues. The CDR3: CAISLTSGEDTQYF. The CDR3 region has the DNA TGTGCCATCAGTCTGACTAGCGGGGAAGATACGCAGTATTTT.

The gene calls are TRBV5-1 and TRBJ2-1, with D perhaps matching TRBD1 (6 bases). Germline values: CDR1 SGHRS, CDR2 YFSETQ. Deletions cut 0 bases from V and 1 base from J, with 11 bases between. The CDR3 consists of 16 residues. In nucleotides, the CDR3 is TGCGCCAGCAGCTTGGAAGGGGGAAGGTCCTACAATGAGCAGTTCTTC. It specifies CASSLEGGRSYNEQFF.

V usage is TRBV2 and J usage is TRBJ2-1; 7 nucleotides match TRBD1. This CDR3 contains 16 residues. Per germline, CDR1 SNHLY and CDR2 FYNNEI. J lost 4 bases, V lost 3 bases, and 9 bases had no gene match. The CDR3 here is CASSDGTGVGYNEQFF. CDR3 bases: TGTGCCAGCAGTGACGGTACAGGGGTTGGGTACAATGAGCAGTTCTTC.

The chain joins TRBV12-3 or TRBV12-4 to TRBJ2-7; D is perhaps TRBD1 (6 bases). V lost 6 bases, J lost 3 bases, and 9 bases lay in between. This CDR3 contains 12 residues. CDR3 coding DNA: TGTGCCAGCAGGAGGGGGAACTACGAGCAGTACTTC. Its translation: CASRRGNYEQYF.

Comments on this clone: Other DNA sequences in the sample encode the same CDR3. The rearrangement links TRBV7-2 to TRBJ2-6; 7 bases are a match to TRBD1. The CDR3 runs to 15 residues. V was pared by 2 bases and J by 2 bases, with 0 bases of the junction left unmatched. The V gene's germline CDR1 is SGHTA and CDR2 FQGNSA. The CDR3 sequence: CASSLTGAGANVLTF. Here the CDR3 DNA reads TGTGCCAGCAGCTTAACAGGGGCTGGGGCCAACGTCCTGACTTTC.

The V gene is TRBV27, the J gene TRBJ1-1; 9 bases fit TRBD1. V was pared by 4 bases and J by 5 bases, with 8 bases of the junction left unmatched. Germline lookup yields CDR1 MNHEY and CDR2 SMNVEV (reference sequence). The CDR3 has 15 amino acids. The CDR3 DNA reads as TGTGCCAGCAGTTCCTCCGGGACAGGGAAAACTGAAGCTTTCTTT. It is translated as CASSSSGTGKTEAFF.

The rearrangement joins TRBV27 to TRBJ2-7, with 10 bases identical to TRBD2. J lost 7 bases, V lost 6 bases, and 9 bases had no gene match. This CDR3 has 14 amino acids. Germline CDR1 MNHEY, CDR2 SMNVEV (reference sequence). The CDR3 DNA reads as TGTGCCAGCAGCGCACTAGCGGGAATGAGAGAGCAGTACTTC. Protein sequence: CASSALAGMREQYF.

CDR3 loop: CASSLDRGVGQGVGNTIYF. CDR3 nucleotide sequence: TGTGCCAGCAGCTTAGATCGGGGCGTGGGACAGGGCGTCGGAAACACCATATATTTT. The genes are TRBV11-2 and TRBJ1-3; TRBD1 matches at 9 bases. From germline, CDR1 is SGHAT and CDR2 FQNNGV. The CDR3 consists of 19 residues. Trimming took 0 bases from V and 4 from J; bases not matched to a gene: 13.

The chain couples TRBV6-2 or TRBV6-3 to TRBJ1-1, with 9 nucleotides matching TRBD1. Germline loops: CDR1 MNHEY, CDR2 SVGEGT. The CDR3 runs 14 residues. J was trimmed by 5 bases and V by 5 bases; bases with no gene match: 6. The CDR3 coding sequence is TGTGCCAGCAGTAACGGACAGGGGAAAACTGAAGCTTTCTTT. Amino acids: CASSNGQGKTEAFF.

The chain links TRBV10-3 to TRBJ1-2; 8 bases are shared with TRBD1. The V and J ends lost 7 bases and 8 bases, in that order; junction bases with no gene match: 12. The CDR3 sequence is 14 residues long. Germline CDR1 and CDR2: ENHRY and SYGVKD. The CDR3 sequence: CAINQRTGIGGYTF. The CDR3 DNA follows: TGTGCCATCAACCAGCGGACAGGGATTGGGGGCTACACCTTC.

V and J are TRBV27 and TRBJ1-1; the D gene is possibly TRBD1 (6 bases). The germline gives CDR1 MNHEY, CDR2 SMNVEV (reference sequence). Deletions cut 8 bases from V and 1 base from J, with 14 bases between. The CDR3 is 14 residues long. In nucleotides, the CDR3 is TGTGCCAGCGGAGACCGGGACAAGAACACTGAAGCTTTCTTT. It codes for CASGDRDKNTEAFF.

The CDR3 nucleotides read TGTGCAAGTCGCTTACCCCCCCCGGGACAGCGAGCCAAAAACATTCAGTACTTC. Amino acids: CASRLPPPGQRAKNIQYF. J is TRBJ2-4 and V is TRBV12-2; TRBD1 is the table's D call, not checked against the DNA. TRBV12-2 has pseudogene status. This CDR3 has 18 amino acids.